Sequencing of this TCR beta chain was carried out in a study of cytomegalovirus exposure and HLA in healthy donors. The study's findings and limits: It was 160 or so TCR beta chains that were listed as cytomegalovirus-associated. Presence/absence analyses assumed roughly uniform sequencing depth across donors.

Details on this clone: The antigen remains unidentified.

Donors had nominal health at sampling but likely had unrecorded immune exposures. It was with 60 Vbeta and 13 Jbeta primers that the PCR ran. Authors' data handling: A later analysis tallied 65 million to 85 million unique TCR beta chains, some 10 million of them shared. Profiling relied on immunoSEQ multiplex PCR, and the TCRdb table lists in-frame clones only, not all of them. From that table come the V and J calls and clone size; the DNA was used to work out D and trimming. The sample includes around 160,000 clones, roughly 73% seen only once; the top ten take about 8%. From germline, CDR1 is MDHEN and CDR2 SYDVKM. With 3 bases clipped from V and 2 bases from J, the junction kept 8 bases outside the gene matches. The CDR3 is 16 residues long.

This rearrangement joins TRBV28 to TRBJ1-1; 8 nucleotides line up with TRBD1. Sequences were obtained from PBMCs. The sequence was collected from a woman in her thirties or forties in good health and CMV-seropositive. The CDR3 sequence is CASSLWDRQGNTEAFF. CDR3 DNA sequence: TGTGCCAGCAGTTTGTGGGACAGGCAGGGAAACACTGAAGCTTTCTTT.